What follows are 23 T cell receptor beta chains derived from one specimen sequenced in a study of post-analysis software for immune sequencing data. For these receptors, no antigen is known. Unique molecular identifiers were built into the TCR beta cDNA libraries. TCRdb re-called the PCR reads with MiXCR, one entry per CDR3 protein. The sample has more than 350,000 distinct CDR3 sequences; 39% are singletons. Findings of the study overall: Among five TRBV segments more frequent in patients than controls were TRBV5-6, TRBV5-1 and TRBV20-1.

The sequenced material came from blood. The receptors shown here come from a girl under 10 years old with multiple sclerosis.

J is TRBJ2-7 and V is TRBV6-5; 10 bases map to TRBD1. Gene TRBJ2-5 matches the end of the DNA better, so the J call may be wrong. Germline CDR1 is MNHEY and CDR2 is SVGAGI. The CDR3 is 13 amino acids. CDR3 coding DNA: TGTGCCAGCAGTTGGGACAGGGGAGAGACCCAGTACTTC. Residues: CASSWDRGETQYF.

The chain employs TRBV28 and TRBJ2-7, with 9 bases fitting TRBD2. The V and J ends lost 11 bases and 2 bases, in that order; junction bases with no gene match: 7. This CDR3 region has 13 residues. CDR1 is MDHEN, CDR2 SYDVKM, per germline. The CDR3 is CAARTSATYEQYF. CDR3 coding DNA: TGTGCCGCCCGGACTAGCGCGACCTACGAGCAGTACTTC.

The chain combines TRBV19 with TRBJ1-2; the match to TRBD1 covers 9 bases. Germline CDR1 and CDR2: LNHDA and SQIVND (reference sequence). V shed 5 bases and J 8 bases; nucleotides not matched to a gene: 12. This CDR3 comprises 15 residues. The CDR3 reads CASSAPGQGAFGYTF. The DNA for the CDR3 is TGTGCCAGTAGTGCCCCGGGACAGGGAGCTTTCGGCTACACCTTC. Variable domain in full (rest from reference TRBV19 and TRBJ1-2): DGGITQSPKYLFRKEGQNVTLSCEQNLNHDAMYWYRQDPGQGLRLIYYSQIVNDFQKGDIAEGYSVSREKKESFPLTVTSAQKNPTAFYLCASSAPGQGAFGYTFGSGTRLTVV.

This clonotype has more than one count but fewer than ten. The chain is built from TRBV6-2 or TRBV6-3 and TRBJ1-1; D uncertain. Germline V gives CDR1 MNHEY, CDR2 SVGEGT. The CDR3 is 16 amino acids. Trimming removed 2 bases from V and 1 base from J, with 14 bases in between. The CDR3, as DNA: TGTGCCAGCAGTTACGTGGCCAGCTATACGAACACTGAAGCTTTCTTT. It is translated as CASSYVASYTNTEAFF.

This sequence joins TRBV12-3 or TRBV12-4 and TRBJ2-7, with D possibly TRBD2 on 5 matching bases. This CDR3 comprises 13 residues. Between the trimmed V and J ends, which lost 1 base and 6 bases, there was a span of 10 bases. CDR3 in amino acids: CASSLVPGSEQYF. DNA of the CDR3: TGTGCCAGCAGTTTAGTGCCGGGGAGCGAGCAGTACTTC.

The rearrangement uses TRBV3-1 and TRBJ2-1, with TRBD1 as a possible D gene (6 bases). Per the germline V gene, CDR1 is LGHDT and CDR2 is YNNKEL (reference sequence). The V end lost 2 bases, the J end lost 7 bases, and 21 bases lay between the germline ends. This CDR3 has 17 residues. The CDR3 region is CASSQLARWLGANEQFF. In nucleotides, the CDR3 is TGTGCCAGCAGCCAACTCGCCCGATGGTTGGGGGCGAATGAGCAGTTCTTC.

The chain recombines TRBV7-2 with TRBJ2-7; the D call may be TRBD1 or TRBD2 (6 bases each). The germline CDR1 and CDR2 sequences are SGHTA and FQGNSA. V lost 5 bases to trimming and J lost 4 bases, with 21 bases between them. The CDR3 contains 16 residues. The CDR3 loop reads CASSKGGTKGLYEQYF. CDR3 DNA: TGTGCCAGCAGCAAAGGGGGGACCAAGGGGTTGTACGAGCAGTACTTC.

The chain recombines TRBV11-1 with TRBJ1-2; unclear D gene. This CDR3 has 13 amino acids. Germline CDR1 is SGHAT and CDR2 is FQDESV (reference sequence). V lost 0 bases to trimming and J lost 10 bases, with 12 bases between them. This CDR3 reads CASSLAGQRIYTF. CDR3 DNA sequence: TGTGCCAGCAGCTTAGCAGGCCAGAGGATCTACACCTTC. The full variable domain, completed using reference TRBV11-1 and TRBJ1-2, is EAEVAQSPRYKITEKSQAVAFWCDPISGHATLYWYRQILGQGPELLVQFQDESVVDDSQLPKDRFSAERLKGVDSTLKIQPAELGDSAMYLCASSLAGQRIYTFGSGTRLTVV.

This chain joins TRBV24-1 and TRBJ1-5; the match to TRBD1 covers 8 bases. The CDR3 length is 14 residues. Germline CDR1 KGHDR, CDR2 SFDVKD. Trimming took 4 bases from V and 11 from J; bases not matched to a gene: 9. CDR3 residues: CATSDGQGGRTQHF. The DNA for the CDR3 is TGTGCCACCAGTGACGGACAGGGAGGGCGGACCCAGCATTTT.

The genes are TRBV7-9 and TRBJ1-5, with D uncertain. Trimming stripped 5 bases from V and 6 bases from J, with 8 bases between. This CDR3 contains 12 residues. Per germline, CDR1 SEHNR and CDR2 FQNEAQ (reference sequence). The CDR3 is CASSLPGQPQHF. The CDR3 region has the DNA TGTGCCAGCAGCCTACCCGGTCAGCCCCAGCATTTT.

The chain couples TRBV5-4 to TRBJ2-3; weak D call: TRBD2 (6 bases). Trimming stripped 7 bases from V and 2 bases from J, with 23 bases between. This CDR3 region has 17 residues. Germline loops: CDR1 SGHNT, CDR2 YYREEE (reference sequence). Written as DNA, the CDR3 is TGTGCCAGCGAGCCGGGACTGGATGGTCTCTCCACAGATACGCAGTATTTT. Encoded protein: CASEPGLDGLSTDTQYF.

This sequence joins TRBV27 and TRBJ1-6; 7 bases map to TRBD1. Germline V gene data show CDR1 as MNHEY and CDR2 as SMNVEV (reference sequence). The ends lost 4 bases at V and 7 bases at J; junction bases unmatched: 7. The CDR3 extends over 15 amino acids. In DNA, the CDR3 is TGTGCCAGCAGTTCTCGGACAGGTGGGAATTCACCCCTCCACTTT. This encodes CASSSRTGGNSPLHF.

This clonotype was recorded a few times. J is TRBJ2-1 and V is TRBV6-2 or TRBV6-3; 13 bases align to TRBD2. The CDR3 sequence is 17 residues long. V lost 6 bases and J lost 6; bases outside the gene matches: 11. Looked up from germline, CDR1 is MNHEY and CDR2 is SVGEGT. The chain's CDR3 is CASRKVPLAGGINEQFF. DNA of the CDR3: TGTGCCAGCAGGAAAGTCCCACTAGCGGGGGGGATCAATGAGCAGTTCTTC.

This clonotype was detected a few times. One end of the junction varies from germline; a read error may be responsible. This chain connects TRBV7-3 to TRBJ2-5, with D uncertain. The end of the DNA fits TRBJ2-7 better, so the J call may be wrong. CDR3 length equals 13 residues. CDR1 and CDR2 (germline): SGHTA, FQGTGA. CDR3: CASSLTRMHEQYF. CDR3 bases: TGTGCCAGCAGCCTAACACGGATGCACGAGCAGTACTTC.

As for this clonotype: An end of the junction does not agree with germline; a read error may underlie this. The genes are TRBV4-3 and TRBJ2-1, with 7 bases lining up with TRBD1. The CDR3 has 14 residues. Per the germline V gene, CDR1 is LGHNA and CDR2 is YSLEER. CDR3 sequence reads: CASGQGTAYNEQFF. In DNA form, the CDR3 reads TGCGCCAGCGGCCAAGGGACAGCTTACAATGAGCAGTTCTTC.

This clonotype was seen a few times. V and J are TRBV12-3 or TRBV12-4 and TRBJ2-7; 8 positions match TRBD1. J lost 0 bases, V lost 2 bases, and 3 bases had no gene match. CDR3 length: 15 residues. The CDR3 loop is CASSLRGQASYEQYF. DNA of the CDR3: TGTGCCAGCAGTTTACGGGGACAGGCCTCCTACGAGCAGTACTTC.

This clonotype appeared a few times. The chain links TRBV6-6 to TRBJ2-2; D is undetermined. CDR1 and CDR2 from the germline V gene are MNHNY and SVGAGI (reference sequence). The CDR3 runs to 11 residues. V was pared by 6 bases and J by 8 bases, with 7 bases between. CDR3 in amino acids: CASSPWGELFF. In DNA form, the CDR3 reads TGTGCCAGCAGCCCTTGGGGGGAGCTGTTTTTT.

In this sample, this clonotype turned up a few times. CDR3 bases: TGTGCCAGCAGTTTATGGACACTCCGGGGATACACTGAAGCTTTCTTT. Its protein product is CASSLWTLRGYTEAFF. The V gene is TRBV12-3 or TRBV12-4, the J gene TRBJ1-1; the D gene is possibly TRBD1 (5 bases). Trimming removed 2 bases at V and 3 bases at J, with 16 bases between. The CDR3 spans 16 residues.

The chain recombines TRBV28 with TRBJ2-7, with 12 bases aligning to TRBD2. This CDR3 spans 15 amino acids. V was clipped by 4 bases and J by 4 bases; unmatched bases: 5. Germline-derived CDR1 and CDR2 are MDHEN and SYDVKM. The CDR3 bases are TGTGCCAGCAGTTCGGGACTAGCGGGCCCATACGAGCAGTACTTC. Translation gives CASSSGLAGPYEQYF.

The chain has TRBV6-5 and TRBJ2-3, with TRBD2 matching over 15 bases. The J segment lost 3 bases and the V segment lost 4 bases, leaving 8 bases of the junction unmatched. The germline gives CDR1 MNHEY, CDR2 SVGAGI. CDR3 length: 18 amino acids. CDR3 protein: CASSLGLAGGPRTDTQYF. The CDR3 DNA follows: TGTGCCAGCAGTTTAGGACTAGCGGGAGGGCCGAGAACAGATACGCAGTATTTT.

The genes are TRBV2 and TRBJ1-2; no firm D call. V lost 7 bases, J lost 3 bases, and 15 bases lay in between. CDR3 size: 14 residues. CDR1 is SNHLY and CDR2 is FYNNEI in the germline V gene. CDR3 in amino acids: CASTRGISDYGYTF. In DNA form, the CDR3 reads TGTGCCAGCACTCGAGGGATTTCGGACTATGGCTACACCTTC.

This sequence joins TRBV20-1 and TRBJ1-2, with 8 bases fitting TRBD1. V was clipped by 5 bases and J by 5 bases; unmatched bases: 10. This CDR3 has 14 amino acids. Germline values: CDR1 DFQATT, CDR2 SNEGSKA (reference sequence). The CDR3 protein is CSASNGQGRYGYTF. CDR3 in DNA: TGCAGTGCTTCGAATGGACAGGGAAGGTATGGCTACACCTTC.

The J gene is TRBJ2-7, the V gene TRBV20-1, with D possibly TRBD1 on 7 matching bases. The CDR3 is 14 amino acids. V dropped 0 bases and J dropped 1 base, with 10 bases sitting between them. The germline CDR1 and CDR2 sequences are DFQATT and SNEGSKA (reference sequence). CDR3 bases: TGCAGTGCTAGAGATCAGGGGGGATCCTACGAGCAGTACTTC. Its translation is CSARDQGGSYEQYF.